This TCR beta chain was recorded in a study of CD8+ T cells in alopecia areata. Study-wide background: Treated individuals took tofacitinib by mouth, 5 to 10 mg twice daily.

Germline CDR1 reads GTSNPN; CDR2 reads SVGIG (reference sequence). Trimming left V 3 bases short and J 6 bases short, with 10 bases between. The CDR3 has 12 amino acids. Sequencing relied on a cDNA template that was reverse transcribed from extracted RNA. The assay was immunoSEQ multiplex PCR, and TCRdb's table has in-frame clones only and misses some. The sample yields about 140,000 clones, about 51% seen once. Study results and caveats: Especially in alopecia totalis/universalis, lesional scalp showed greater clonality than normal scalp did.

This clone has more than one count but fewer than ten. Antigen specificity is unknown. This sequence joins TRBV30 and TRBJ2-3; D unresolved. The TCR sequence derives from a human donor with alopecia areata. The specimen was CD4+ T cells sorted from blood, collected at week 0. The CDR3: CAWRQVLDTQYF. The CDR3 nucleotides read TGTGCCTGGAGGCAGGTCTTGGATACGCAGTATTTT.